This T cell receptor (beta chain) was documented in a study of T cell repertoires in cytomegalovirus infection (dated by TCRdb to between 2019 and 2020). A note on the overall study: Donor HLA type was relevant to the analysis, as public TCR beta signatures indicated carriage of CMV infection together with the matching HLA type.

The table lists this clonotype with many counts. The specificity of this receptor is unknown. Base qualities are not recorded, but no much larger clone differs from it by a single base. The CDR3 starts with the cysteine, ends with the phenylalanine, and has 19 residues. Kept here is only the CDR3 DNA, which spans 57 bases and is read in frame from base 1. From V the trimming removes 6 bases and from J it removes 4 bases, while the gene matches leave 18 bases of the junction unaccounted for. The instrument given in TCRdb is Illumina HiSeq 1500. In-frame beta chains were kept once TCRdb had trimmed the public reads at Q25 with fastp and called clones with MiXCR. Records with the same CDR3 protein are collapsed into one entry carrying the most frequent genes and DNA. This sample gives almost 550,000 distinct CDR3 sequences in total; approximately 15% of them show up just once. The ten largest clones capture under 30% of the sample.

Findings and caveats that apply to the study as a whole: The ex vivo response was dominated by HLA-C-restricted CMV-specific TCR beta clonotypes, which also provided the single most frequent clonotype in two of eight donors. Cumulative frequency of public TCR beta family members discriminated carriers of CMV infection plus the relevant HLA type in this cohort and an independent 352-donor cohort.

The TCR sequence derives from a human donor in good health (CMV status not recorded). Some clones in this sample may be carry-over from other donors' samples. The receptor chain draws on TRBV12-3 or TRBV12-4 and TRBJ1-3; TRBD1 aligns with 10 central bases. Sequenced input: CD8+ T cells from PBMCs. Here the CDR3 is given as CASSTIDSLMGQGGNTIYF. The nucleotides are TGTGCCAGCAGCACCATCGATAGCTTGATGGGACAGGGGGGAAACACCATATATTTT.